This TCR beta chain was sequenced for a study of cytomegalovirus exposure and HLA in healthy donors. Study in general: In terms of ancestry, the Caucasian-associated cluster contained roughly 81% of the approximately 400 genotyped donors.

Study observations and caveats: Earlier analysis looked at TCR beta V segments, and most were productive about 87% or about 30% of the time.

This clone has a handful of counts. The antigen is not known. Researchers ran the PCR with 60 Vbeta and 13 Jbeta primers. Repertoires were generated with immunoSEQ multiplex PCR, while TCRdb's copy carries only in-frame clones and drops some. The sample has approximately 130,000 clones, about 64% seen once. V was shortened by 5 bases and J by 5 bases, with 13 bases between the two germline ends. CDR1 is SGHVS and CDR2 is FQNEAQ in the germline V gene. The CDR3 spans 14 residues. The sequence came from a woman in her thirties or forties in good health and CMV-seronegative. The sequencing input was PBMCs. The rearrangement links TRBV7-8 to TRBJ1-5; TRBD1 is a possible D gene (5 bases). CDR3 DNA sequence: TGTGCCAGCAGCCCTGGGGGGGAGGATCAGCCCCAGCATTTT. Translating it yields CASSPGGEDQPQHF.